Listed below are T cell receptor beta chains from one sample, sequenced in a study of neoadjuvant anti-PD-1 for oral cavity cancer. The table came from immunoSEQ multiplex PCR; TCRdb's copy has only in-frame clones and leaves some out. The data show about 14,000 clones, with 70% to 80% seen just once and around 2.4% held by the top ten. The starting material was PBMCs, obtained after nivolumab (anti-PD-1) treatment. The source is a person aged 35-79 years with oral cavity squamous cell carcinoma. The conserved cysteine and the conserved F or W are not part of the CDR3 here. D genes are given only for firm matches. Some rows have no size entry. The others give once, few or many, or a class for an expanded clone.

d_call: .
clone_size: .
v_call: TRBV27
cdr3_aa: ASTPRQGGSYEQY

d_call: .
clone_size: .
v_call: TRBV6-5
cdr3_aa: ASSQRGGAGKLF

d_call: .
clone_size: .
v_call: TRBV28
cdr3_aa: ANSQGTGYGYT

d_call: .
clone_size: few
v_call: TRBV7-8
cdr3_aa: ASSQDRVKNIQY

d_call: .
clone_size: .
v_call: TRBV6-4
cdr3_aa: ASSDSRGAGYT

d_call: .
clone_size: few
v_call: TRBV11-2
cdr3_aa: ASSPRGVAATEAF

d_call: .
clone_size: .
v_call: TRBV6-5
cdr3_aa: ASSYLRLGVAAF

d_call: TRBD1
clone_size: .
v_call: TRBV29-1
cdr3_aa: SSGDRDNGYT

d_call: .
clone_size: .
v_call: TRBV5-6
cdr3_aa: ASSLAHGNQPQH

d_call: .
clone_size: .
v_call: TRBV5-6
cdr3_aa: ASSVAARGAYEQY

d_call: .
clone_size: few
v_call: TRBV4-2
cdr3_aa: ASRGGLENTEAF

d_call: .
clone_size: .
v_call: TRBV5-4
cdr3_aa: ASSARDPTGSPLH

d_call: .
clone_size: .
v_call: TRBV9
cdr3_aa: ASSVGTVKETQY

d_call: TRBD1
clone_size: .
v_call: TRBV9
cdr3_aa: ASSEGQSFSSQPQH

d_call: .
clone_size: .
v_call: TRBV9
cdr3_aa: ASSVDGFTEAF

d_call: .
clone_size: .
v_call: TRBV7-2
cdr3_aa: ASSLAASRGTQY

d_call: TRBD1
clone_size: few
v_call: TRBV5-4
cdr3_aa: ASSLATGGSYNSPLH

d_call: .
clone_size: .
v_call: TRBV29-1
cdr3_aa: SVDPWGDH

d_call: TRBD2
clone_size: .
v_call: TRBV5-8
cdr3_aa: ASSLAASGDTQY

d_call: .
clone_size: .
v_call: TRBV27
cdr3_aa: ASKESGTLSGNTIY

d_call: .
clone_size: .
v_call: TRBV6-5
cdr3_aa: ASSYSIDTANYGYT

d_call: TRBD1
clone_size: .
v_call: TRBV27
cdr3_aa: ATRTGASGNTEAF

d_call: .
clone_size: .
v_call: TRBV6-5
cdr3_aa: ASSRGNSGNTIY

d_call: .
clone_size: .
v_call: TRBV10-3
cdr3_aa: AIRNREGQTSTDTQY

d_call: TRBD2
clone_size: .
v_call: TRBV7-3
cdr3_aa: ASSLSGGRSTDTQY

d_call: .
clone_size: .
v_call: TRBV7-9
cdr3_aa: ASSLERRADTQY

d_call: TRBD1
clone_size: few
v_call: TRBV7-6
cdr3_aa: ASSLDRDRAHNEQF

d_call: .
clone_size: .
v_call: TRBV11-2
cdr3_aa: ASKGRTLGYT

d_call: TRBD2
clone_size: once
v_call: TRBV5-1
cdr3_aa: ASSLTLGGGEETQY

d_call: TRBD1
clone_size: .
v_call: TRBV10-3
cdr3_aa: AIGGQGSDTGELF

d_call: .
clone_size: .
v_call: TRBV11-1
cdr3_aa: ASSPRGEGLYEQY

d_call: .
clone_size: few
v_call: TRBV27
cdr3_aa: ASRPGGPYQETQY

d_call: .
clone_size: .
v_call: TRBV6-1
cdr3_aa: ASSSGFEETQY

d_call: .
clone_size: .
v_call: TRBV27
cdr3_aa: ASSLRPGHEF

d_call: TRBD1
clone_size: once
v_call: TRBV7-9
cdr3_aa: ASSGQGPNSPLH

d_call: TRBD1
clone_size: .
v_call: TRBV5-1
cdr3_aa: ASNTDRGHEQY

d_call: .
clone_size: .
v_call: TRBV5-1
cdr3_aa: ASSLEGQNTPGYT

d_call: .
clone_size: once
v_call: TRBV15
cdr3_aa: ATRRSQGRNEQY

d_call: .
clone_size: .
v_call: TRBV19
cdr3_aa: ASSIGLANYNEQF

d_call: TRBD1
clone_size: .
v_call: TRBV5-1
cdr3_aa: ASSLARGSGGNTEAF

d_call: .
clone_size: .
v_call: TRBV19
cdr3_aa: ASSPRARGAMGEQF

d_call: .
clone_size: .
v_call: TRBV9
cdr3_aa: ASSPRSGVLNYGYT

d_call: .
clone_size: .
v_call: TRBV10-2
cdr3_aa: ASSPSDYGYT

d_call: .
clone_size: .
v_call: TRBV6-6
cdr3_aa: ASKLTSTETYEQY

d_call: .
clone_size: .
v_call: TRBV25-1
cdr3_aa: ASSELYGDSYEQY

d_call: TRBD1
clone_size: .
v_call: TRBV11-2
cdr3_aa: ASSLGSAGGAF

d_call: TRBD2
clone_size: .
v_call: TRBV10-3
cdr3_aa: AISESVAGGPGETQY

d_call: .
clone_size: .
v_call: TRBV5-1
cdr3_aa: ASSLSGDHNSPLH

d_call: TRBD1
clone_size: .
v_call: TRBV5-4
cdr3_aa: ASSLLGQGRGKLF

d_call: .
clone_size: few
v_call: TRBV27
cdr3_aa: ASSFPKSRDPATGELF

d_call: .
clone_size: .
v_call: TRBV7-9
cdr3_aa: ASSAGPNQPQH

d_call: .
clone_size: .
v_call: TRBV19
cdr3_aa: ASSTIATQGTGELF

d_call: .
clone_size: few
v_call: TRBV11-2
cdr3_aa: ASSLQGRWGTDTQY

d_call: .
clone_size: .
v_call: TRBV7-3
cdr3_aa: ASSLITGSHTQY

d_call: TRBD1
clone_size: .
v_call: TRBV4-1
cdr3_aa: ASSQYARTGGIHGYT

d_call: .
clone_size: .
v_call: TRBV6-4
cdr3_aa: ASSEFANSNQPQH

d_call: .
clone_size: .
v_call: TRBV29-1
cdr3_aa: SGGSVSGNTIY